This TCR beta chain stems from a study of blood T cell repertoires in COVID-19. This clone was detected only once. Clones were read by immunoSEQ multiplex PCR, and TCRdb kept only the in-frame ones, dropping some. Of about half a million clones listed, approximately 92% are singletons. Germline CDR1 and CDR2: MGHDK and SYGVNS. After removal of 4 bases from V and 4 bases from J, the junction contained 6 bases not matched to a gene. This CDR3 comprises 15 residues. The clonotype comes from a young man with COVID-19, enrolled during active disease. The chain links TRBV25-1 to TRBJ2-5; 10 bases agree with TRBD1. What was sequenced was peripheral blood. CDR3 sequence: CASSGDRGLIETQYF. For the CDR3, the DNA is TGTGCCAGCAGTGGGGACAGGGGATTAATAGAGACCCAGTACTTC.